The source of this T cell receptor beta chain is a study of glioma-infiltrating T cells. About this clonotype: Its cognate antigen is unknown.

Trimming took 3 bases from V and 10 from J; bases not matched to a gene: 10. The CDR3 sequence is 15 residues long. CDR1 is MNHEY and CDR2 is SMNVEV in the germline V gene (reference sequence). Study results and limitations: Non-neoplastic patients had below-expected tissue-blood divergence, while all gliomas exceeded expectation. Only very few CDR3 sequences appeared in both tissue and blood.

Amplification of TCR alpha and beta CDR3 regions from RNA used iRepertoire nested multiplex PCR. Tissue mRNA or PBMC total RNA, 100-400 ng, went into one-step reverse transcription and amplification. TCRdb re-analysed the multiplex PCR reads in MiXCR, keeping a single row per CDR3 protein. The sample contains some 190,000 distinct CDR3 sequences, over 25% of which appear only once. This TCR was sampled from a human donor with low-grade glioma or glioblastoma, undergoing nonglioma brain surgery, or in good health (not recorded which). What was sequenced was glioma tissue, nonneoplastic brain tissue, or PBMCs (not recorded which). The chain couples TRBV27 to TRBJ2-1, with 9 bases aligning to TRBD2. The CDR3 nucleotides read TGTGCCAGCAGTTTTCGGGGACTAGCATACCGAGAGCAGTTCTTC. Amino acid sequence: CASSFRGLAYREQFF.